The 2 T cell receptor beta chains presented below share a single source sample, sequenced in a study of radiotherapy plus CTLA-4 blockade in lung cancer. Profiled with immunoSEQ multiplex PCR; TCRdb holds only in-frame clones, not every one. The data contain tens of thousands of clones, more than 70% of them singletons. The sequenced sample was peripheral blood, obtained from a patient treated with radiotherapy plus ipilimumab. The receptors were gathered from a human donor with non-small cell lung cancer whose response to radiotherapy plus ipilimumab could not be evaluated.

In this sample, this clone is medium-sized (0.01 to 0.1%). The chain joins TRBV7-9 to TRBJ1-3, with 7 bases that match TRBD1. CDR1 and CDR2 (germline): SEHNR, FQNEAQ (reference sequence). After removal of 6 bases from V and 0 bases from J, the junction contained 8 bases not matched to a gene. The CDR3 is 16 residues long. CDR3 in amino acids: CASSSISGGSGNTIYF. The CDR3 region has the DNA TGTGCCAGCAGTTCGATCTCAGGGGGCTCTGGAAACACCATATATTTT.

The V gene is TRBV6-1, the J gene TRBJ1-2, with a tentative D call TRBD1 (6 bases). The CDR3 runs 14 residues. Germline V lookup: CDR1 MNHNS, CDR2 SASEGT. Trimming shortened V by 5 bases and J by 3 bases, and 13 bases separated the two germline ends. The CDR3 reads CASSLEPGDYGYTF. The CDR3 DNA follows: TGTGCCAGCAGTCTCGAGCCAGGGGACTATGGCTACACCTTC.